In its sample, the clone carrying this T cell receptor beta chain was seen once. The data are from a study of cytomegalovirus exposure and HLA in healthy donors. V lost 1 base, J lost 4 bases, and 11 bases lay in between. Looked up from germline, CDR1 is SGHDT and CDR2 is YYEEEE. CDR3 length: 14 amino acids. It was with 60 Vbeta and 13 Jbeta primers that the PCR ran. Libraries were prepared by immunoSEQ multiplex PCR; TCRdb keeps only in-frame clonotypes and omits some of them. The sample includes approximately 92,000 clones, around 70% of them seen just once. All donors participated as healthy donors of bone marrow.

The clonotype originates from a man in his fifties in good health and CMV-seronegative. The material sequenced was PBMCs. The rearrangement joins TRBV5-6 to TRBJ1-2; D may be TRBD1 (5 bases). The CDR3 DNA reads as TGTGCCAGCAGCTTGACCCGACAGACCTATGGCTACACCTTC. This gives the protein CASSLTRQTYGYTF.